This T cell receptor (beta chain) was sequenced for a study of early T cells in non-severe SARS-CoV-2 infection. Study-wide context: Chains were not paired, and sequencing was done on bulk RNA from unsorted whole blood.

Regarding the study as a whole: Anti-spike CD8 responses were favored in VDJdb matching, and private and CD4 specificities were missed.

Individual cDNA molecules received unique molecular identifiers. TCRdb ran MiXCR on the 5' RACE reads and lists one entry per CDR3 protein. In the table there are around 82,000 distinct CDR3 sequences, approximately 11% of which are singletons. The sample holds one count of this clonotype. The target antigen is unknown. This CDR3 region has 15 residues. CDR1 and CDR2 (germline): SGHVS, FNYEAQ. Trimming left V 5 bases short and J 0 bases short, with 14 bases between. This receptor was identified in an adult who was a healthcare worker with PCR-confirmed SARS-CoV-2 infection or an uninfected control (not recorded which). V and J are TRBV7-6 and TRBJ2-7; no reliable D call. The material sequenced was whole blood. CDR3 sequence (DNA): TGTGCCAGCAGCCCTACATCACCGAGCTCCTACGAGCAGTACTTC. It specifies CASSPTSPSSYEQYF.